The next 9 T cell receptor beta chains were all read from a single sample in a study of T cell changes during pregnancy in multiple sclerosis. The repertoire was sequenced with immunoSEQ multiplex PCR; TCRdb's copy has only in-frame clones and lacks some. The repertoire holds 65,000 to 85,000 clones, about 93% seen once, with 0.29% in the top ten. Sequencing was performed on CD4+ T cells from peripheral blood mononuclear cells, taken after pregnancy. Source of these receptors: a female donor with multiple sclerosis, enrolled in a pregnancy study.

The V call is TRBV2, the J call TRBJ2-2, with D possibly TRBD1 on 6 matching bases. CDR3 size: 14 residues. The germline V gene has CDR1 SNHLY and CDR2 FYNNEI. V lost 8 bases to trimming and J lost 0 bases, with 10 bases between them. This chain's CDR3 is CASGRTANTGELFF. The CDR3 DNA follows: TGTGCCAGCGGTAGGACAGCGAACACCGGGGAGCTGTTTTTT. The full variable domain, in which reference TRBV2 and TRBJ2-2 provide the parts outside the CDR3, is EPEVTQTPSHQVTQMGQEVILRCVPISNHLYFYWYRQILGQKVEFLVSFYNNEISEKSEIFDDQFSVERPDGSNFTLKIRSTKLEDSAMYFCASGRTANTGELFFGEGSRLTVL.

This CDR3 reads CASSPPSDTQYF. As DNA, the CDR3 is TGTGCCAGCAGCCCCCCTTCAGATACGCAGTATTTT. V usage is TRBV7-2 and J usage is TRBJ2-3; D is ambiguous. Trimming stripped 5 bases from V and 4 bases from J, with 7 bases between. CDR3 length equals 12 residues. CDR1 and CDR2 (germline): SGHTA, FQGNSA.

Comment on this clone: Other DNA sequences from this sample encode an identical CDR3 as well. V gene TRBV6-5 combines with J gene TRBJ1-2; no definite D call. The CDR3 runs to 12 residues. Per germline, CDR1 MNHEY and CDR2 SVGAGI. Trimming cost V 5 bases and J 4 bases, with 8 bases left between them. The CDR3 DNA follows: TGTGCCAGCAGTCGCGACTCCTATGGCTACACCTTC. It encodes CASSRDSYGYTF.

The chain couples TRBV7-9 to TRBJ2-5; possibly TRBD2 for D (5 bases). Trimming took off 1 base at V and 1 base at J, with 10 bases between the two ends. This CDR3 contains 15 residues. CDR1 SEHNR and CDR2 FQNEAQ come from the germline V gene (reference sequence). The CDR3 sequence is CASSLDSLVQETQYF. The CDR3 coding sequence is TGTGCCAGCAGCTTAGACTCACTAGTCCAAGAGACCCAGTACTTC.

The V call is TRBV2, the J call TRBJ2-4; TRBD2 might be the D (5 bases). The germline gives CDR1 SNHLY, CDR2 FYNNEI. Trimming took 7 bases from V and 0 from J, leaving 7 bases between them. There are 13 residues in the CDR3. The CDR3 DNA follows: TGTGCCAGCACGGACTCAGCCAAAAACATTCAGTACTTC. Translation gives CASTDSAKNIQYF.

The gene calls are TRBV6-1 and TRBJ1-5; D gene unclear. This CDR3 is built from 15 residues. With 0 bases removed from V and 3 bases from J, the gap between germline ends came to 9 bases. The germline gives CDR1 MNHNS, CDR2 SASEGT. CDR3 in amino acids: CASSEARGLNQPQHF. CDR3 bases: TGTGCCAGCAGTGAAGCCAGAGGTCTCAATCAGCCCCAGCATTTT.

V gene TRBV5-1 combines with J gene TRBJ2-2, with 8 bases identical to TRBD1. After removal of 3 bases from V and 1 base from J, the junction contained 5 bases not matched to a gene. The CDR3 has 16 amino acids. Per germline, CDR1 SGHRS and CDR2 YFSETQ. The CDR3 is CASSWETGENTGELFF. The CDR3 coding sequence is TGCGCCAGCAGCTGGGAGACAGGGGAGAACACCGGGGAGCTGTTTTTT.

J is TRBJ1-3 and V is TRBV6-5; D is unresolved. The CDR3 contains 15 residues. Germline V lookup: CDR1 MNHEY, CDR2 SVGAGI. V was pared by 0 bases and J by 0 bases, with 6 bases between. This CDR3 is CASSYSSVSGNTIYF. The CDR3 nucleotides read TGTGCCAGCAGTTACTCTTCTGTCTCTGGAAACACCATATATTTT.

The chain has TRBV19 and TRBJ1-1; D perhaps matches TRBD1 (5 bases). Between the trimmed V and J ends, which lost 5 bases and 0 bases, there was a span of 10 bases. The CDR3 sequence is 14 residues long. Germline V gene lookup returns CDR1 LNHDA and CDR2 SQIVND (reference sequence). The CDR3, as DNA: TGTGCCAGTAGTCGAGACAGCCTGAACACTGAAGCTTTCTTT. Encoded protein: CASSRDSLNTEAFF.